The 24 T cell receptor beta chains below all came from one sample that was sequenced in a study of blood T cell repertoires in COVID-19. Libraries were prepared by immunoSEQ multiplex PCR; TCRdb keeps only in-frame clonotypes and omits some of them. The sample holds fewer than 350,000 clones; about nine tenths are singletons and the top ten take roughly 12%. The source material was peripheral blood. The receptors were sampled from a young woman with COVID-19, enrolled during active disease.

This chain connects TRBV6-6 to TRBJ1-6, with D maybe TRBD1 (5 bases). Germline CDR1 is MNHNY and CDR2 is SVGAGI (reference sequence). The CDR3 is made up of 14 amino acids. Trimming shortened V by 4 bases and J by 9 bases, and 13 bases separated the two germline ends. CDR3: CASSLQAGGSPLHF. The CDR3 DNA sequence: TGTGCCAGCAGTTTACAGGCCGGGGGTTCACCCCTCCACTTT.

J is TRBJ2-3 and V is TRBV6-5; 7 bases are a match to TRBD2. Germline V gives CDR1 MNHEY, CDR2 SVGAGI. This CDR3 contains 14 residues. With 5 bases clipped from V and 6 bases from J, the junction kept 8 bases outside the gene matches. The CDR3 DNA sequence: TGTGCCAGCAGTCGCGTAGCGGGCAGGGATACGCAGTATTTT. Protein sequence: CASSRVAGRDTQYF.

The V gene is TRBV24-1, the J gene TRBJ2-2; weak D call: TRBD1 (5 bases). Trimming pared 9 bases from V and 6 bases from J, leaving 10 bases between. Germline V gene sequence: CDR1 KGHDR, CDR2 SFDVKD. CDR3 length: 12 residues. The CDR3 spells CATQGAAGELFF. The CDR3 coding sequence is TGTGCCACCCAGGGCGCCGCCGGGGAGCTGTTTTTT.

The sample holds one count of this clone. DNA of the CDR3: TGTGCCACCAGCAGGGCGGGGACAGGGGGAGAAAAACTGTTTTTT. It is translated as CATSRAGTGGEKLFF. The chain carries TRBV15 and TRBJ1-4; TRBD1 agrees at 11 bases. The CDR3 sequence is 15 residues long. Per the germline V gene, CDR1 is LNHNV and CDR2 is YYDKDF (reference sequence). With 3 bases clipped from V and 8 bases from J, the junction kept 5 bases outside the gene matches.

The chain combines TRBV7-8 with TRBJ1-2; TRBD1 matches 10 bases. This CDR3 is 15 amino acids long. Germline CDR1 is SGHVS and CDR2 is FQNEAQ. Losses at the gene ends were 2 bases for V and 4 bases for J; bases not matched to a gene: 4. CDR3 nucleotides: TGTGCCAGCAGCTTACGACAGGGGGCTGTCTATGGCTACACCTTC. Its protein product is CASSLRQGAVYGYTF.

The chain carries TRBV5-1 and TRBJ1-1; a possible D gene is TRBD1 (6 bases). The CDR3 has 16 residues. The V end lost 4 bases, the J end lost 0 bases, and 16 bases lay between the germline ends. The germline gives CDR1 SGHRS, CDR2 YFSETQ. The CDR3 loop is CASSNSGTGLNTEAFF. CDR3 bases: TGCGCCAGCAGCAACTCCGGTACAGGGTTGAACACTGAAGCTTTCTTT.

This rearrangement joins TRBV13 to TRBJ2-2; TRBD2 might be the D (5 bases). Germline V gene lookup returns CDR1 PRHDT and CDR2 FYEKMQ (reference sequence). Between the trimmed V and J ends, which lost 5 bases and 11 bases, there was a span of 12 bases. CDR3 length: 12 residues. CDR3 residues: CASSTGSGELFF. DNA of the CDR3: TGTGCCAGCAGCACGGGGAGCGGAGAGCTGTTTTTT.

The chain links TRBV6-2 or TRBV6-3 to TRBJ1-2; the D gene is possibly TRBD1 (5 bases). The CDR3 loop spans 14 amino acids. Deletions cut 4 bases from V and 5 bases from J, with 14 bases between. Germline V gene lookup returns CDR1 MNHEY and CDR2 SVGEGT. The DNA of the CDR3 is TGTGCCAGCAGTTGGCCGGGGGAAGAGTATGGCTACACCTTC. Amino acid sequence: CASSWPGEEYGYTF.

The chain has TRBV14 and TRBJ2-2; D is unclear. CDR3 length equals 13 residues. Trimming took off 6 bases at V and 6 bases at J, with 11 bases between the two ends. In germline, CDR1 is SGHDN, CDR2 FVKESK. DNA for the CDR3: TGTGCCAGCAGTTTCCTTCTGTCCGGGGAGCTGTTTTTT. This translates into CASSFLLSGELFF.

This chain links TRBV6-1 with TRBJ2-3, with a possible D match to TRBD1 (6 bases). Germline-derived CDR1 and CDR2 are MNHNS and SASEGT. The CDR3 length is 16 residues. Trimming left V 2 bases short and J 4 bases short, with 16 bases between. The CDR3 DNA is TGTGCCAGCAGTGAAAAGGGGGTGTGGGCTTCAGATACGCAGTATTTT. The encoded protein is CASSEKGVWASDTQYF.

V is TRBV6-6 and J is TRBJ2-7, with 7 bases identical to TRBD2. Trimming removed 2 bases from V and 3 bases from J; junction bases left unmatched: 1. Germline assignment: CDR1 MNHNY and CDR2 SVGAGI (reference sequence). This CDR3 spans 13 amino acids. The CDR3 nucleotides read TGTGCCAGCAGTTACCGGGGGGACTACGAGCAGTACTTC. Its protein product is CASSYRGDYEQYF.

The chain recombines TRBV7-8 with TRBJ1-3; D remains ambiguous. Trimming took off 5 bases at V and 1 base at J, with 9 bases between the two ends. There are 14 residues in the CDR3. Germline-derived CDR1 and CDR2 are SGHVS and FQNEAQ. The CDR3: CASSPGGSGNTIYF. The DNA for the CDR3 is TGTGCCAGCAGCCCGGGTGGTTCTGGAAACACCATATATTTT.

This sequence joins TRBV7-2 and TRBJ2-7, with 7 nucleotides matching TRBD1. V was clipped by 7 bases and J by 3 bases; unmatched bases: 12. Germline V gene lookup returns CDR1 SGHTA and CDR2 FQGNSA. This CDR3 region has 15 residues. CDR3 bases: TGTGCCAGCACCTCCCACCGGGACAGAAACTACGAGCAGTACTTC. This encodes CASTSHRDRNYEQYF.

The CDR3 DNA reads TGTGCCAGCAGTGACAAAAAGCGCGCGGCTAGGGGAGGGGACATTCAGTACTTC. The encoded protein is CASSDKKRAARGGDIQYF. The chain is built from TRBV6-4 and TRBJ2-4; TRBD2 matches 7 bases. The V segment lost 2 bases and the J segment 8 bases; nucleotides outside the gene matches: 18. The CDR3 is 18 residues long. Germline V gene lookup returns CDR1 MRHNA and CDR2 SNTAGT.

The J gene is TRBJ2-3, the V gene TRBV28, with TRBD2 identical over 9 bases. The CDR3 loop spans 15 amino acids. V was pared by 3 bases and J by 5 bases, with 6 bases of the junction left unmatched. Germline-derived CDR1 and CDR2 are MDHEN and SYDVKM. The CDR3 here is CASSFERGDKDTQYF. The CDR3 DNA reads TGTGCCAGCAGTTTTGAGCGGGGGGATAAAGATACGCAGTATTTT.

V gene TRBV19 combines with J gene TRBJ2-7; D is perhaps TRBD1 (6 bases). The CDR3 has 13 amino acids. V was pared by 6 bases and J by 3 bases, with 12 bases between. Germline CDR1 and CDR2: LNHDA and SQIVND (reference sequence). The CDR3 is CASSIGQNYEQYF. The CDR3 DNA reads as TGTGCCAGTAGCATTGGACAGAACTACGAGCAGTACTTC.

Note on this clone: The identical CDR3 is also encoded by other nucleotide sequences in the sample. CDR3 residues: CASSPPTYEQYF. The CDR3 nucleotides are TGTGCCAGCTCACCACCAACTTACGAGCAGTACTTC. V is TRBV18 and J is TRBJ2-7; D call uncertain. CDR3 length: 12 amino acids. CDR1 and CDR2 from the germline V gene are KGHSH and LQKENI. Trimming took off 0 bases at V and 4 bases at J, with 4 bases between the two ends.

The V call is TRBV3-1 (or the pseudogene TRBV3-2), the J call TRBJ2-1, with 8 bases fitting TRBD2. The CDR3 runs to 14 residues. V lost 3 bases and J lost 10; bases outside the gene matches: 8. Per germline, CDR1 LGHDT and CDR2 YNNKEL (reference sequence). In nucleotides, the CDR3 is TGTGCCAGCAGCCATAGGGGACTAGAATGGGAGCAGTTCTTC. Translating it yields CASSHRGLEWEQFF.

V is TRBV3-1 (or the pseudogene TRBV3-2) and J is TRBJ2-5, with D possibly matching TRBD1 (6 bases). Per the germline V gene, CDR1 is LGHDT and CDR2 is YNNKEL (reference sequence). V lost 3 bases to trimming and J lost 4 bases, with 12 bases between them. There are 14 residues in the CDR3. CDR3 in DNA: TGTGCCAGCAGCCACACAGGGAAAGGAGAGACCCAGTACTTC. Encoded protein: CASSHTGKGETQYF.

The CDR3 sequence: CASVGTGIDEQYF. The DNA for the CDR3 is TGTGCCAGTGTCGGGACAGGGATTGACGAGCAGTACTTC. The chain couples TRBV6-5 to TRBJ2-7; TRBD1 matches 9 bases. CDR1 and CDR2 from the germline V gene are MNHEY and SVGAGI. This CDR3 has 13 residues. V lost 9 bases, J lost 5 bases, and 8 bases stayed unmatched.

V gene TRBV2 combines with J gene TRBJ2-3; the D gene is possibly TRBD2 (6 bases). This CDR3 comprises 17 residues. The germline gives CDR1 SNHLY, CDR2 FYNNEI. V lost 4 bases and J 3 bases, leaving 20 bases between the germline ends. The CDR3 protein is CASSAYYPGLETDTQYF. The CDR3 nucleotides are TGTGCCAGCAGTGCGTACTACCCGGGACTCGAAACAGATACGCAGTATTTT.

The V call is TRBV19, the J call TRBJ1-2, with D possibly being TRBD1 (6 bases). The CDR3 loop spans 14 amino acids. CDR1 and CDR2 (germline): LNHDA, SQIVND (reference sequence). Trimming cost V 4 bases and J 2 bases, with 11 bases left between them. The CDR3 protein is CASSRDKNNYGYTF. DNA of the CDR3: TGTGCCAGTAGTAGGGACAAGAACAACTATGGCTACACCTTC.

CDR3: CASSLGGLAAYEQYF. As DNA, the CDR3 is TGTGCCAGCAGCTTGGGGGGACTAGCGGCTTACGAGCAGTACTTC. V gene TRBV13 combines with J gene TRBJ2-7, with 11 bases aligning to TRBD2. Trimming took 3 bases from V and 4 from J; bases not matched to a gene: 5. CDR3 length: 15 residues. Per the germline V gene, CDR1 is PRHDT and CDR2 is FYEKMQ (reference sequence).

The CDR3 DNA reads as TGTGCCAGCTCACAAACCGGGACAGGGGGAGATCAGCCCCAGCATTTT. It yields the protein CASSQTGTGGDQPQHF. V usage is TRBV18 and J usage is TRBJ1-5; 11 bases are a match to TRBD1. This CDR3 is built from 16 residues. Per the germline V gene, CDR1 is KGHSH and CDR2 is LQKENI. J lost 5 bases, V lost 4 bases, and 7 bases had no gene match.